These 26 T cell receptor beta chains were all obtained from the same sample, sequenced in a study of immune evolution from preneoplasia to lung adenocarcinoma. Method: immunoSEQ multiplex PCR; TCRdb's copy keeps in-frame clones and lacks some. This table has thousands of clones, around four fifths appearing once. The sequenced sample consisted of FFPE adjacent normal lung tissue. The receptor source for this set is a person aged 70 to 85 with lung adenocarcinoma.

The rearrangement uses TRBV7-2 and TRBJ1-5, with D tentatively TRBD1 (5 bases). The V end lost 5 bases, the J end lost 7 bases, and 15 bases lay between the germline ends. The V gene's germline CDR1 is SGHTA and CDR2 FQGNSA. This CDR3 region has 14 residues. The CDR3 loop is CASSLFGAYQPQHF. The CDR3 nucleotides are TGTGCCAGCAGCCTATTTGGGGCTTACCAGCCCCAGCATTTT.

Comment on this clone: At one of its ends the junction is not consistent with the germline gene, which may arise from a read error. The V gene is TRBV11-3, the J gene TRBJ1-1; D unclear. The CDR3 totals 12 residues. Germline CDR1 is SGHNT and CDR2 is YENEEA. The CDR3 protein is CASSGGGTEAFF. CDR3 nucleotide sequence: TGTGCTAGCAGCGGAGGTGGGACTGAAGCTTTCTTT.

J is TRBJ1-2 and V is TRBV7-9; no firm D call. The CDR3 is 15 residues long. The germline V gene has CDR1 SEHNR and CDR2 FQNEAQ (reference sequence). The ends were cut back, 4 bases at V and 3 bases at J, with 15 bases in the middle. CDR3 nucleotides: TGTGCCAGCAGCTCCGACGGAGGATGGGACTATGGCTACACCTTC. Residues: CASSSDGGWDYGYTF.

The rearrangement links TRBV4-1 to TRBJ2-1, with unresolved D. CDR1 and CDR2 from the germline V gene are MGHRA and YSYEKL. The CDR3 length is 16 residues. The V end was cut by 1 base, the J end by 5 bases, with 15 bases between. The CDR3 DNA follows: TGCGCCAGCAGCCAAGGGCAGAGACGGGTGAACAATGAGCAGTTCTTC. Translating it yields CASSQGQRRVNNEQFF.

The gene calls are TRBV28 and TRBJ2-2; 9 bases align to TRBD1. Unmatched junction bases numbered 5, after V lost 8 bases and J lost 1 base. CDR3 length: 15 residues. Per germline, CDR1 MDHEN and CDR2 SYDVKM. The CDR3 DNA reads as TGTGCCAGCGCCACAGGGGGCGGGAACACCGGGGAGCTGTTTTTT. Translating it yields CASATGGGNTGELFF.

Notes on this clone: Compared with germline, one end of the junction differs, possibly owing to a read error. CDR3 DNA sequence: TGTGCCAACAGCGACCTTGAACAGGGGGCAGGATATGGCTACACCTTC. Translating it yields CANSDLEQGAGYGYTF. V usage is TRBV7-9 and J usage is TRBJ1-2, with 9 bases matching TRBD1. CDR1 and CDR2 (germline): SEHNR, FQNEAQ (reference sequence). The CDR3 sequence is 16 residues long.

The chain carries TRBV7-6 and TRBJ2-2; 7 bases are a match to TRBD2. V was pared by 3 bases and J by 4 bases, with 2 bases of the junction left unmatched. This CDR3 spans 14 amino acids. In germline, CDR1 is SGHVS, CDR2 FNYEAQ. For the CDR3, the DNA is TGTGCCAGCAGCTTCCGCGGGGGCACCGGGGAGCTGTTTTTT. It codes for CASSFRGGTGELFF.

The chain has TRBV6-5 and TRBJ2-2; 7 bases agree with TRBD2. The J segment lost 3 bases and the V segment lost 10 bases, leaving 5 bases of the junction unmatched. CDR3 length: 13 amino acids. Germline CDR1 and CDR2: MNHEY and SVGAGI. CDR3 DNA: TGTGCCACCACTAGCGACTACACCGGGGAGCTGTTTTTT. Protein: CATTSDYTGELFF.

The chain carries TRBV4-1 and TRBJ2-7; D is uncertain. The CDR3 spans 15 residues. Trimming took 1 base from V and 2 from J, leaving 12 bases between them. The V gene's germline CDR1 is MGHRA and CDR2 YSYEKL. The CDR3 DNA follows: TGCGCCAGCAGCCAAGGGCAGTTAAGTGCCTACGAGCAGTACTTC. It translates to CASSQGQLSAYEQYF.

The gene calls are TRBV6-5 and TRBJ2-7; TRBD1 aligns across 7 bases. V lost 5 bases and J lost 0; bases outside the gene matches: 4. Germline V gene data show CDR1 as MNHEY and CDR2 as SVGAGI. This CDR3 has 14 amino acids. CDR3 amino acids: CASSTRDSSYEQYF. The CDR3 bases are TGTGCCAGCAGTACCCGGGACAGCTCCTACGAGCAGTACTTC.

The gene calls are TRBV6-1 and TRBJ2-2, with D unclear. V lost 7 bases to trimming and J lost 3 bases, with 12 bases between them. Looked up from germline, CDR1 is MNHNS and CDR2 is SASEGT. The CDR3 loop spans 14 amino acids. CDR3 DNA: TGTGCCAGCAACCCCTTAGTGTACACCGGGGAGCTGTTTTTT. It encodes CASNPLVYTGELFF.

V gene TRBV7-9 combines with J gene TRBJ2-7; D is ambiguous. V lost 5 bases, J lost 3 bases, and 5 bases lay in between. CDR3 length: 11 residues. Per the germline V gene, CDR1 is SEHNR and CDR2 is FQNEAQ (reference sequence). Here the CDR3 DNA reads TGTGCCAGCAGCCCCGACTACGAGCAGTACTTC. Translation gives CASSPDYEQYF.

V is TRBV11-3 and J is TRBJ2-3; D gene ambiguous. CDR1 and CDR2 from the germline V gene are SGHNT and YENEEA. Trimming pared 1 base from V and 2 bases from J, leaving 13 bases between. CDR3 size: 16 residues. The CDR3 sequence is CASSLGRRESTDTQYF. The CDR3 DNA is TGTGCCAGCAGCTTAGGACGTCGCGAGTCCACAGATACGCAGTATTTT.

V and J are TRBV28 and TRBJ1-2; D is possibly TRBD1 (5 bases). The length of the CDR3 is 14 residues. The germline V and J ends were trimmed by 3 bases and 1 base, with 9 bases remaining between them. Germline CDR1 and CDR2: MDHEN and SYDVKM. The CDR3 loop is CASSLGLDNYGYTF. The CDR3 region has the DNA TGTGCCAGCAGTTTGGGACTTGATAACTATGGCTACACCTTC.

The CDR3 DNA is TGTGCCACCAGCCAACAGGAGAACACTGAAGCTTTCTTT. Protein product: CATSQQENTEAFF. The rearrangement links TRBV27 to TRBJ1-1; TRBD1 might be the D (5 bases). The CDR3 is 13 amino acids. Germline-derived CDR1 and CDR2 are MNHEY and SMNVEV (reference sequence). V lost 10 bases, J lost 1 base, and 13 bases lay in between.

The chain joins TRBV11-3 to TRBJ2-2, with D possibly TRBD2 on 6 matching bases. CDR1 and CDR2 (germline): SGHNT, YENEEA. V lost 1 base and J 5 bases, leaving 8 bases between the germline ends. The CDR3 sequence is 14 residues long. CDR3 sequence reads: CASSLGSGTGELFF. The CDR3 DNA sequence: TGTGCCAGCAGCTTAGGTAGCGGTACCGGGGAGCTGTTTTTT.

The CDR3 spells CASSHLGTGGTGELFF. The CDR3 DNA follows: TGTGCCAGCAGCCACCTCGGGACAGGGGGCACCGGGGAGCTGTTTTTT. This sequence joins TRBV4-2 and TRBJ2-2; 11 nucleotides match TRBD1. Germline CDR1 reads LGHNA; CDR2 reads YNFKEQ. J was trimmed by 4 bases and V by 3 bases; bases with no gene match: 4. The CDR3 is 16 residues long.

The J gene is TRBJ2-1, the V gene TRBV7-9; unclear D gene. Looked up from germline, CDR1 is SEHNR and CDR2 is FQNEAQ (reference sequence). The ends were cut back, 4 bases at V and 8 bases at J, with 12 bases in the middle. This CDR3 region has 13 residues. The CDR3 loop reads CASSSRVVDEQFF. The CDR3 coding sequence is TGTGCCAGCAGCTCCCGGGTAGTCGATGAGCAGTTCTTC. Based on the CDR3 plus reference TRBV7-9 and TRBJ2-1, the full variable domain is DTGVSQNPRHKITKRGQNVTFRCDPISEHNRLYWYRQTLGQGPEFLTYFQNEAQLEKSRLLSDRFSAERPKGSFSTLEIQRTEQGDSAMYLCASSSRVVDEQFFGPGTRLTVL.

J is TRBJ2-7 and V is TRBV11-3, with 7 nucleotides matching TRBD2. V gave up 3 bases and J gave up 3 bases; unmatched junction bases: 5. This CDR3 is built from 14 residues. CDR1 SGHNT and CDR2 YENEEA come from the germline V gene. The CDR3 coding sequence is TGTGCCAGCAGCTTGAAGGCGGGAGTCTACGAGCAGTACTTC. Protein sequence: CASSLKAGVYEQYF.

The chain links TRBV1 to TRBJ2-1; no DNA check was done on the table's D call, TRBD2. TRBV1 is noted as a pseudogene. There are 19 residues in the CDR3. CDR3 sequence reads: CTSSQEYGRLYPEGNEQFF. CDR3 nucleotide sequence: TGCACCAGCAGCCAAGAGTACGGGAGACTCTATCCTGAAGGCAATGAGCAGTTCTTC.

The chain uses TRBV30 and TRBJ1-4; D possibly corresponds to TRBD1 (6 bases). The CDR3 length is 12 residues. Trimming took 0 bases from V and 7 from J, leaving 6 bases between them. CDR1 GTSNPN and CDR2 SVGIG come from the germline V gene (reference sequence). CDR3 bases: TGTGCCTGGAGTGTACAGGGTGAAAAACTGTTTTTT. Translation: CAWSVQGEKLFF.

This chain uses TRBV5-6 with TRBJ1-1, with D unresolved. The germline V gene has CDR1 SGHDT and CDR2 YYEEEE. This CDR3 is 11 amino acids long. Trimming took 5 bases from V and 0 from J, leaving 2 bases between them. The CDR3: CASRLNTEAFF. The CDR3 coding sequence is TGTGCCAGCAGGTTGAACACTGAAGCTTTCTTT.

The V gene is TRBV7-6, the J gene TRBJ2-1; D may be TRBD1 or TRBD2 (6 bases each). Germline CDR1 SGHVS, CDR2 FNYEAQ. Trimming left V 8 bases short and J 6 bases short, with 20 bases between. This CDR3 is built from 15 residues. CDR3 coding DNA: TGTGCCAGCCGTAGCATCCGGGGGCCGGGCAATGAGCAGTTCTTC. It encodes CASRSIRGPGNEQFF.

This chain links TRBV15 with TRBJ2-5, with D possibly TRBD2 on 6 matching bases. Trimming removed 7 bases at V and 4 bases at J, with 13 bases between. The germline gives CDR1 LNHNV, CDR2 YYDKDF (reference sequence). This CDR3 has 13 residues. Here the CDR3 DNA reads TGTGCCACCACGGGAGTAGCCGGAGAGACCCAGTACTTC. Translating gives CATTGVAGETQYF.

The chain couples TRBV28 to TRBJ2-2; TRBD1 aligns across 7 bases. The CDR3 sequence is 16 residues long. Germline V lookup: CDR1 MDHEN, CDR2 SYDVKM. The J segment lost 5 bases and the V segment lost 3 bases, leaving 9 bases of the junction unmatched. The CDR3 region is CASSFLLQGRTGELFF. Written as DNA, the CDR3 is TGTGCCAGCAGTTTCCTTTTACAGGGGCGGACCGGGGAGCTGTTTTTT.

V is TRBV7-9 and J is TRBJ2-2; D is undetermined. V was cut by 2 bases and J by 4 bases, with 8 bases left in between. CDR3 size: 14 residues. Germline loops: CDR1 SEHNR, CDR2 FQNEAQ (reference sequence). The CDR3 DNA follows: TGTGCCAGCAGCTTAACTGGTGGCACCGGGGAGCTGTTTTTT. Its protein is CASSLTGGTGELFF.